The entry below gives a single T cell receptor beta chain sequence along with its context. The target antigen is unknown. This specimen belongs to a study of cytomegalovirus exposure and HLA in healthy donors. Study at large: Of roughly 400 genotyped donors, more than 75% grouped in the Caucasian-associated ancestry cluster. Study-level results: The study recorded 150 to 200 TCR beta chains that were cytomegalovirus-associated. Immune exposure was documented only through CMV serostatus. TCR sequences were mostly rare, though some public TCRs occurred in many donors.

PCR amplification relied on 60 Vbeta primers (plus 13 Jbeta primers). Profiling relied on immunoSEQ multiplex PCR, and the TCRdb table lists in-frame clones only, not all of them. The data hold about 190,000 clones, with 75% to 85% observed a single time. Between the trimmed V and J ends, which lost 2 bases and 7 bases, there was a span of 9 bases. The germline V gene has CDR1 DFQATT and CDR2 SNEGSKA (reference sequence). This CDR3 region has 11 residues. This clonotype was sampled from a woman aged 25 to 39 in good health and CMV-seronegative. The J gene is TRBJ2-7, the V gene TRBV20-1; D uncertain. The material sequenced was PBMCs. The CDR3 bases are TGCAGTGCTAGACTAGGCTGGGAGCAGTACTTC. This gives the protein CSARLGWEQYF.